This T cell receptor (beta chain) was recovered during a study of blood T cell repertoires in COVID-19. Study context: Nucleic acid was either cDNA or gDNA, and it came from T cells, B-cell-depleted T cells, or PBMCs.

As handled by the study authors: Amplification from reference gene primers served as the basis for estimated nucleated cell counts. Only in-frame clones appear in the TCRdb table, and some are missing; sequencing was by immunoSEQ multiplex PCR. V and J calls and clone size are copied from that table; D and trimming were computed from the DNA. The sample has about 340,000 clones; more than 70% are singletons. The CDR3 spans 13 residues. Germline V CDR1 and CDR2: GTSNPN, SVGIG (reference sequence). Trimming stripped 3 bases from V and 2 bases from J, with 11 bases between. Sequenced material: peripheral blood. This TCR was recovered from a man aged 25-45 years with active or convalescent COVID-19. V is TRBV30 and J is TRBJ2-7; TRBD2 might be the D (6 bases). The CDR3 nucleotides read TGTGCCTGGAGCGCCGGGGGTCCCTACGAGCAGTACTTC. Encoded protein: CAWSAGGPYEQYF.